The 4 T cell receptor beta chains below all came from one sample that was sequenced in a study of T-cell reconstitution after alpha-beta-depleted transplantation in children. TCRbeta library preparation incorporated unique molecular identifiers. One entry per CDR3 protein, called by TCRdb with MiXCR from the PCR reads. The sample includes over 450,000 distinct CDR3 sequences, roughly a tenth of them seen just once. Material: PBMCs, obtained before TCRalphabeta/CD19-depleted stem cell transplant. These receptors were taken from a child aged 2-15 years with inherited bone marrow failure, due to receive a stem cell transplant.

This clonotype was counted many times. The chain recombines TRBV20-1 with TRBJ2-1; 7 bases agree with TRBD2. The V gene end was trimmed by 4 bases and the J gene end by 1 base; junction bases not matched to a gene: 4. CDR3 size: 14 residues. Germline V gene data show CDR1 as DFQATT and CDR2 as SNEGSKA (reference sequence). Here the CDR3 reads CSATRELSYNEQFF. The CDR3, as DNA: TGCAGTGCTACGCGGGAGCTGTCCTACAATGAGCAGTTCTTC.

This clonotype was seen repeatedly, ten times or more. The J gene is TRBJ2-1, the V gene TRBV27; the match to TRBD2 covers 11 bases. With V trimmed by 4 bases and J by 3 bases, 5 bases remained unmatched. The length of the CDR3 is 16 residues. Germline lookup yields CDR1 MNHEY and CDR2 SMNVEV (reference sequence). The CDR3 spells CASSWVAGGIYNEQFF. Written as DNA, the CDR3 is TGTGCCAGCAGTTGGGTAGCGGGAGGGATCTACAATGAGCAGTTCTTC.

As for this clonotype: A much larger clone lies one base from this, so it may be a read error. This chain connects TRBV4-2 to TRBJ2-2; TRBD1 is a possible D gene (7 bases). CDR3 size: 17 residues. The germline V gene encodes CDR1 LGHNA and CDR2 YNFKEQ. The CDR3 region is CASSQEGGTVNTRELFF. The CDR3 nucleotides are TGTGCCAGCAGCCAAGAAGGGGGGACAGTAAACACCAGGGAGCTGTTTTTT.

This chain links TRBV3-1 with TRBJ2-7; D is possibly TRBD1 (5 bases). The CDR3 is 19 amino acids. V was shortened by 8 bases and J by 0 bases, with 29 bases between the two germline ends. Germline-derived CDR1 and CDR2 are LGHDT and YNNKEL (reference sequence). The CDR3, as DNA: TGTGCCAGCTGTTTAAGTCTTTTTCGGTGGGGCCAGGGCTCCTACGAGCAGTACTTC. As protein: CASCLSLFRWGQGSYEQYF.